The 10 T cell receptor beta chains given below trace back to one sample, sequenced in a study of T cell responses to AZD1222 COVID-19 vaccine. Libraries were prepared by immunoSEQ multiplex PCR; TCRdb keeps only in-frame clonotypes and omits some of them. There are about 150,000 clones in the sample; 91% occur only once, and 1% to 1.5% lies in the top ten. The input for sequencing was peripheral blood, taken 28 days after the second AZD1222 dose. Source of these receptors: an adult who received the AZD1222 COVID-19 vaccine.

The chain is built from TRBV27 and TRBJ1-2; TRBD1 matches at 7 bases. Germline V gene data show CDR1 as MNHEY and CDR2 as SMNVEV (reference sequence). The CDR3 sequence is 18 residues long. V was pared by 5 bases and J by 3 bases, with 18 bases of the junction left unmatched. CDR3 residues: CASSRAQGDSRSYYGYTF. The CDR3 coding sequence is TGTGCCAGCAGTCGAGCTCAAGGGGACAGTCGATCCTACTATGGCTACACCTTC.

The genes are TRBV5-6 and TRBJ2-7; 7 bases map to TRBD1. The junction had 6 bases not matched to a gene; V was cut back by 1 base and J by 5 bases. Germline CDR1 SGHDT, CDR2 YYEEEE. This CDR3 comprises 14 residues. CDR3 DNA sequence: TGTGCCAGCAGCTTGTTACCCGACAGGGACGAGCAGTACTTC. Translated, it gives CASSLLPDRDEQYF.

This clone came up once. This chain uses TRBV7-2 with TRBJ2-1; possible D gene TRBD1, 6 bases. V dropped 4 bases and J dropped 2 bases, with 12 bases sitting between them. In germline, CDR1 is SGHTA, CDR2 FQGNSA. This CDR3 is built from 15 residues. The CDR3 protein is CASSSRQGPYNEQFF. DNA of the CDR3: TGTGCCAGCAGCTCAAGGCAGGGGCCCTACAATGAGCAGTTCTTC.

On this clone: The junction differs from germline at one of its ends, possibly a read error. The V and J genes are TRBV7-3 and TRBJ1-2, with 9 bases matching TRBD1. CDR1 and CDR2 (germline): SGHTA, FQGTGA. The CDR3 is 15 residues long. The CDR3 reads CASSVTGGYFHGYTF. CDR3 coding DNA: TGTGCCAGCAGCGTAACAGGGGGCTACTTTCATGGCTACACCTTC.

This clone was counted a single time. The rearrangement links TRBV15 to TRBJ2-3; D is undetermined. The CDR3 consists of 15 residues. The V gene lost 3 bases and the J gene lost 5 bases, with 15 bases spanning the gap. Looked up from germline, CDR1 is LNHNV and CDR2 is YYDKDF (reference sequence). The CDR3 reads CATSSYSEDRDTQYF. CDR3 nucleotides: TGTGCCACCAGCAGTTATTCAGAGGACCGAGATACGCAGTATTTT.

V is TRBV5-1 and J is TRBJ1-4; no firm D call. Trimming left V 7 bases short and J 4 bases short, with 14 bases between. Germline V gene lookup returns CDR1 SGHRS and CDR2 YFSETQ. This CDR3 has 14 amino acids. The CDR3 region has the DNA TGCGCCAGCGCCGACCCCGGCCGTAATGAAAAACTGTTTTTT. This codes for CASADPGRNEKLFF.

The J gene is TRBJ2-3, the V gene TRBV5-4; TRBD2 agrees at 13 bases. Germline values: CDR1 SGHNT, CDR2 YYREEE (reference sequence). Trimming took 4 bases from V and 5 from J; bases not matched to a gene: 7. CDR3 size: 16 residues. CDR3 sequence (DNA): TGTGCCAGCAGCAAGAGACTAGCGGGGGGTCAAGATACGCAGTATTTT. It specifies CASSKRLAGGQDTQYF. Looking up the rest from reference TRBV5-4 and TRBJ2-3 gives the full variable domain: ETGVTQSPTHLIKTRGQQVTLRCSSQSGHNTVSWYQQALGQGPQFIFQYYREEENGRGNFPPRFSGLQFPNYSSELNVNALELDDSALYLCASSKRLAGGQDTQYFGPGTRLTVL.

The chain links TRBV3-1 (or the pseudogene TRBV3-2) to TRBJ2-1; TRBD1 matches at 7 bases. CDR3 size: 15 residues. J lost 1 base, V lost 4 bases, and 4 bases had no gene match. CDR1 LGHDT and CDR2 YNNKEL come from the germline V gene (reference sequence). CDR3 residues: CASSPGTDSYNEQFF. In DNA, the CDR3 is TGTGCCAGCAGCCCAGGGACAGATTCCTACAATGAGCAGTTCTTC.

This clone was picked up one time. This chain joins TRBV4-3 and TRBJ1-2; TRBD1 matches 8 bases. The CDR3 is 18 amino acids. In germline, CDR1 is LGHNA, CDR2 YSLEER. The junction had 10 bases not matched to a gene; V was cut back by 1 base and J by 0 bases. CDR3 sequence: CASSQAQDRVLANYGYTF. Here the CDR3 DNA reads TGCGCCAGCAGCCAAGCGCAGGACAGGGTGTTAGCTAACTATGGCTACACCTTC.

The chain carries TRBV5-4 and TRBJ1-1; 7 bases are a match to TRBD1. The CDR3 covers 12 residues. In germline, CDR1 is SGHNT, CDR2 YYREEE (reference sequence). The ends lost 4 bases at V and 7 bases at J; junction bases unmatched: 4. CDR3 loop: CASSLTGDEAFF. The CDR3 bases are TGTGCCAGCAGCCTAACAGGGGATGAAGCTTTCTTT.